This TCR beta chain was sequenced during a study of T cell changes during pregnancy in multiple sclerosis. V gave up 1 base and J gave up 9 bases, with 15 bases separating them. The CDR3 sequence is 14 residues long. Looked up from germline, CDR1 is LGHNA and CDR2 is YNFKEQ. Libraries were prepared by immunoSEQ multiplex PCR; TCRdb keeps only in-frame clonotypes and omits some of them. This sample has about 51,000 clones; around 94% occur once, and the top ten carry less than 0.65%. Sequenced material: CD4+ T cells from peripheral blood mononuclear cells, taken in the second trimester of pregnancy. The TCR comes from a female donor with multiple sclerosis, enrolled in a pregnancy study. J is TRBJ1-1 and V is TRBV4-2, with D maybe TRBD1 (5 bases). CDR3 DNA sequence: TGTGCCAGCAGCCAAGGAAGGGACTCTTACAAAGCTTTCTTT. It yields the protein CASSQGRDSYKAFF.